The sequence of this T cell receptor (beta chain) was determined in a study of blood T cell repertoires in COVID-19. This CDR3 spans 14 amino acids. The V and J ends lost 3 bases and 5 bases, in that order; junction bases with no gene match: 6. Germline V gene sequence: CDR1 SGHRS, CDR2 YFSETQ. The protocol was immunoSEQ multiplex PCR, while the TCRdb copy is restricted to in-frame clones and leaves out a portion. Of about 480,000 clones listed, roughly 87% were seen once; the top ten hold 0.9%. The sequenced material came from peripheral blood. This rearrangement joins TRBV5-1 to TRBJ1-1, with 8 bases fitting TRBD1. The TCR originated in a man between 18 and 29 years old with COVID-19, enrolled during active disease. CDR3 in amino acids: CASSSETGVTEAFF. The CDR3 bases are TGCGCCAGCAGCTCCGAGACAGGGGTAACTGAAGCTTTCTTT.